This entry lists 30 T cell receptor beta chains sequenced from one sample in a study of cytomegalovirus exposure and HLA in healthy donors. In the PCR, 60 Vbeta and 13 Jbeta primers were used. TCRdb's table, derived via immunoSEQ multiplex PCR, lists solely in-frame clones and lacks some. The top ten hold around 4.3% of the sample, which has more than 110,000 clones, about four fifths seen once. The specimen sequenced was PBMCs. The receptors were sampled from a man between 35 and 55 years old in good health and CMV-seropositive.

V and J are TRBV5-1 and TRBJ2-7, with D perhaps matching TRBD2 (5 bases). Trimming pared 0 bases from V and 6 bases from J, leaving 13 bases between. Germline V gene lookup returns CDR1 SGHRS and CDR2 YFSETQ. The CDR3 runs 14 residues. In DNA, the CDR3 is TGCGCCAGCAGCTTGGTTGGACTGGAGGCCGAGCAGTACTTC. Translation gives CASSLVGLEAEQYF.

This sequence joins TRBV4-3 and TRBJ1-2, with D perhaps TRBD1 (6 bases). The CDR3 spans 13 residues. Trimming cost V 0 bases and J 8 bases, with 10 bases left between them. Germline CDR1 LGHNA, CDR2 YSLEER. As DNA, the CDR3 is TGCGCCAGCAGCCAAGACGGAGGACAGGGCTACACCTTC. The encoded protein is CASSQDGGQGYTF.

The CDR3 nucleotides read TGCGCCAGCAGCGTCGGGTCCTCGTGGCAAGAGACCCAGTACTTC. Translated: CASSVGSSWQETQYF. The chain recombines TRBV4-1 with TRBJ2-5; D is unclear. The germline V gene has CDR1 MGHRA and CDR2 YSYEKL. V lost 5 bases to trimming and J lost 2 bases, with 15 bases between them. The length of the CDR3 is 15 residues.

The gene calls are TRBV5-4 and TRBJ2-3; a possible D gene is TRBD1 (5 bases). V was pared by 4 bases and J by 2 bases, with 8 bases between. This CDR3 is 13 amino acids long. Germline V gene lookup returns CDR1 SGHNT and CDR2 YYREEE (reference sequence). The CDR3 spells CASSRTFTDTQYF. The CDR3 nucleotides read TGTGCCAGCAGCCGGACATTCACAGATACGCAGTATTTT.

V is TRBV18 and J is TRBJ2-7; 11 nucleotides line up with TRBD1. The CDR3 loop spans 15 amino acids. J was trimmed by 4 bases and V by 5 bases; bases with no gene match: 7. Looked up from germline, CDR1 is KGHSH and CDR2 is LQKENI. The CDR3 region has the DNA TGTGCCAGCTCATCCTCCGGGACAGGGGGGTACGAGCAGTACTTC. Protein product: CASSSSGTGGYEQYF. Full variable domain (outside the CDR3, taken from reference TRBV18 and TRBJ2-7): NAGVMQNPRHLVRRRGQEARLRCSPMKGHSHVYWYRQLPEEGLKFMVYLQKENIIDESGMPKERFSAEFPKEGPSILRIQQVVRGDSAAYFCASSSSGTGGYEQYFGPGTRLTVT.

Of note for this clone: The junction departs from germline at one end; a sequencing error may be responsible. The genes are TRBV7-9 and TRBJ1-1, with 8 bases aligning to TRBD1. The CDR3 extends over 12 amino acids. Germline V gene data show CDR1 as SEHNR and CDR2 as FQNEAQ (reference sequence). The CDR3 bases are TGTTCCAGCCGTCACAGGGGGACTGAAGCTTTCTTT. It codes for CSSRHRGTEAFF.

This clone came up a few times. CDR3 residues: CASSERRQGAYGYTF. The CDR3 DNA is TGTGCCAGCAGTGAACGTCGGCAGGGTGCCTATGGCTACACCTTC. The chain joins TRBV2 to TRBJ1-2, with D possibly being TRBD1 (5 bases). The V end lost 2 bases, the J end lost 4 bases, and 14 bases lay between the germline ends. Germline CDR1 is SNHLY and CDR2 is FYNNEI. CDR3 size: 15 residues.

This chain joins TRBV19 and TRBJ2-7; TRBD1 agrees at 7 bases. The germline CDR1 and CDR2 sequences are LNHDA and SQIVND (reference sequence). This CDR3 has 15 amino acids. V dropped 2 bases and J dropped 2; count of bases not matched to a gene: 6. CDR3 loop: CASSISGQGAYEQYF. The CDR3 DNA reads TGTGCCAGTAGTATATCTGGGCAGGGGGCCTACGAGCAGTACTTC.

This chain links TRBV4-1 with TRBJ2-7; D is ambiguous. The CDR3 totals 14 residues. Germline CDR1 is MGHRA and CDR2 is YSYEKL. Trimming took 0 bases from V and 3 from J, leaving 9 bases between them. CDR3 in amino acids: CASSQDKNYYEQYF. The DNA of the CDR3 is TGCGCCAGCAGCCAAGATAAAAATTACTACGAGCAGTACTTC.

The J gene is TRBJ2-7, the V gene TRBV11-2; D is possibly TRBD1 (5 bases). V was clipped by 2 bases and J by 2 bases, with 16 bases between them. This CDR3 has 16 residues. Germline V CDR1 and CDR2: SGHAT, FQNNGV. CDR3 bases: TGTGCCAGCAGCTTATCTCTGGTAACAGGAACCTACGAGCAGTACTTC. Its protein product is CASSLSLVTGTYEQYF.

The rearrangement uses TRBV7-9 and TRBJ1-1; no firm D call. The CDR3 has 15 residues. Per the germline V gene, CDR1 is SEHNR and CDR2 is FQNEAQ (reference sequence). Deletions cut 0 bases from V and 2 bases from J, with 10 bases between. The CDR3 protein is CASSLASTVNTEAFF. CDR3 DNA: TGTGCCAGCAGCTTAGCGAGTACAGTAAACACTGAAGCTTTCTTT.

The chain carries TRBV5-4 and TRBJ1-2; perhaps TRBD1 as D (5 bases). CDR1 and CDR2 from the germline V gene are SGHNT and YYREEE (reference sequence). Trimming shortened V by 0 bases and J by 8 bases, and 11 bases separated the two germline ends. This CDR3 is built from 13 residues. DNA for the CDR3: TGTGCCAGCAGCTTGGATGCTCGGGGGGGCTACACCTTC. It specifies CASSLDARGGYTF.

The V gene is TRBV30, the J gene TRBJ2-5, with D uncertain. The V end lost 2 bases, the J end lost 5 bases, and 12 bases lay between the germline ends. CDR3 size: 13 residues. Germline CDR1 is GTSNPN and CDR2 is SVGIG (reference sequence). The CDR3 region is CAWSSSYEETQYF. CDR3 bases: TGTGCCTGGAGTTCAAGTTACGAGGAGACCCAGTACTTC.

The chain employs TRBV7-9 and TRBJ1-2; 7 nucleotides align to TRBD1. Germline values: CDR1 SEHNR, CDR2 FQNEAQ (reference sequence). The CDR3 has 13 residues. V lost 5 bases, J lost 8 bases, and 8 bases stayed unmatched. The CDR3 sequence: CASSPRGGDGYTF. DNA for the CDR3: TGTGCCAGCAGCCCTCGAGGGGGCGACGGCTACACCTTC.

The CDR3 region is CASSRSVNTEAFF. CDR3 DNA: TGTGCCAGCAGTCGTTCAGTAAACACTGAAGCTTTCTTT. J is TRBJ1-1 and V is TRBV27; D uncertain. The CDR3 contains 13 residues. The V gene's germline CDR1 is MNHEY and CDR2 SMNVEV (reference sequence). V lost 5 bases to trimming and J lost 2 bases, with 9 bases between them.

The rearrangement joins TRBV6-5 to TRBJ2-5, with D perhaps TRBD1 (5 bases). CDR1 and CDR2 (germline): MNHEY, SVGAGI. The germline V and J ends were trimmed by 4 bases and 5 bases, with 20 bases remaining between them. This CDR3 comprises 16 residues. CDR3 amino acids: CASSFNSGNPKETQYF. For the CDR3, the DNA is TGTGCCAGCAGTTTTAATTCAGGGAATCCTAAGGAGACCCAGTACTTC.

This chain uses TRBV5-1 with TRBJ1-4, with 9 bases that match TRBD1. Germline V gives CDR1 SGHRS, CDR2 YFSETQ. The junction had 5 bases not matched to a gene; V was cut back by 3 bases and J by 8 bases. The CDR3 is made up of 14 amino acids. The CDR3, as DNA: TGCGCCAGCAGCTGGGGACAGGGACGGGAAAAACTGTTTTTT. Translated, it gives CASSWGQGREKLFF.

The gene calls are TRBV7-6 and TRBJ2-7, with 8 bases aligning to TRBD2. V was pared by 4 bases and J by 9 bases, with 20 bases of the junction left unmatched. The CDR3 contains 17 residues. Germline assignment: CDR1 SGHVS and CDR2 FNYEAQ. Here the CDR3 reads CASSSAGGAGGTKGQYF. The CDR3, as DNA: TGTGCCAGCAGCTCGGCGGGAGGCGCGGGGGGAACCAAAGGGCAGTACTTC.

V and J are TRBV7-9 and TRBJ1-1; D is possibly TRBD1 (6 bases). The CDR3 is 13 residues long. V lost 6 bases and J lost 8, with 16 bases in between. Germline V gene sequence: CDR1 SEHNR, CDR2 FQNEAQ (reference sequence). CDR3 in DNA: TGTGCCAGCAGACCATCGGGGGGGGCGGAAGCTTTCTTT. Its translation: CASRPSGGAEAFF.

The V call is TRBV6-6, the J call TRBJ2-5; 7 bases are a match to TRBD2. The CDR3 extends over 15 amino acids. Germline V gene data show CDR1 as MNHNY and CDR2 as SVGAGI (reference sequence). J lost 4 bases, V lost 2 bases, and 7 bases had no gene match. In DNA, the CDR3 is TGTGCCAGCAGTTACACGGGGGGAGGCCGAGAGACCCAGTACTTC. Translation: CASSYTGGGRETQYF.

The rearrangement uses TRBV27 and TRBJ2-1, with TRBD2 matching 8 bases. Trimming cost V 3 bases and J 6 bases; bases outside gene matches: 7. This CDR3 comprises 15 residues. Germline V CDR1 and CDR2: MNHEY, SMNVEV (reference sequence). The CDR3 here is CASSLGRGGLNEQFF. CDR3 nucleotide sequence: TGTGCCAGCAGTTTGGGTCGGGGGGGCCTCAATGAGCAGTTCTTC.

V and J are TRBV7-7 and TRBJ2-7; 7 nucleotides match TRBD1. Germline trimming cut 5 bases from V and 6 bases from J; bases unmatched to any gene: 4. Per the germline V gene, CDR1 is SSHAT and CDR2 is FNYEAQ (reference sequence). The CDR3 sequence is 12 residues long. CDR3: CASSQGVGEQYF. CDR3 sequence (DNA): TGTGCCAGCAGCCAGGGGGTCGGCGAGCAGTACTTC.

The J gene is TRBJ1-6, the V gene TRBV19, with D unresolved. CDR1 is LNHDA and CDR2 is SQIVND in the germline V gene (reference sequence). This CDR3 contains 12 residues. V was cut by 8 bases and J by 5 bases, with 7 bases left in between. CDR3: CASGQDNSPLHF. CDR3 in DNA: TGTGCCAGTGGGCAGGATAATTCACCCCTCCACTTT.

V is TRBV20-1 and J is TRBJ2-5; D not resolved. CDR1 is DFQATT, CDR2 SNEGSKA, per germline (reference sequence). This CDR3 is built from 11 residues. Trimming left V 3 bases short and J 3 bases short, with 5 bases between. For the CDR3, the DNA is TGCAGTGCTAGCCTAGAAGAGACCCAGTACTTC. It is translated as CSASLEETQYF.

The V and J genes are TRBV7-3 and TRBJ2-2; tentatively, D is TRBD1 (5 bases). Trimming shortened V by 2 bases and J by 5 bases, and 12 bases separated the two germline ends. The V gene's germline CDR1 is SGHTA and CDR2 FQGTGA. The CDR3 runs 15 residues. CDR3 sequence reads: CASSLYGARTGELFF. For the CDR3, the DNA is TGTGCCAGCAGCTTATATGGGGCGCGGACCGGGGAGCTGTTTTTT.

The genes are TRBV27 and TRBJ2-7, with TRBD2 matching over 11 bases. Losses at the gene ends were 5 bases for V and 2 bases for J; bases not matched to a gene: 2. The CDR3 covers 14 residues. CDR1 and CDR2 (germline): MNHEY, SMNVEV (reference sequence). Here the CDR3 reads CASSASGRTYEQYF. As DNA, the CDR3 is TGTGCCAGCAGTGCTAGCGGGAGGACCTACGAGCAGTACTTC.

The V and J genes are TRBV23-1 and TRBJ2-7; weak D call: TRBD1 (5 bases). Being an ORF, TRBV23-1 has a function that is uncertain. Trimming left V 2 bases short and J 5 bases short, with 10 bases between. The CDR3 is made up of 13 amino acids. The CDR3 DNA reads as TGCGCCAGCAGTCAAACCAGGGCCGACGAGCAGTACTTC. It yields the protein CASSQTRADEQYF.

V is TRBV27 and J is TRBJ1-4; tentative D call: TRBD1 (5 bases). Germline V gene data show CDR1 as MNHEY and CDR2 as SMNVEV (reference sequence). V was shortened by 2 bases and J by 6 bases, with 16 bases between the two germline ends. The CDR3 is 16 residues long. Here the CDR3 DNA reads TGTGCCAGCAGTTTAGGCGGGGCAGGGAGGTATGAAAAACTGTTTTTT. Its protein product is CASSLGGAGRYEKLFF. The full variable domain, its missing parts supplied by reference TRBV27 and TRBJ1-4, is EAQVTQNPRYLITVTGKKLTVTCSQNMNHEYMSWYRQDPGLGLRQIYYSMNVEVTDKGDVPEGYKVSRKEKRNFPLILESPSPNQTSLYFCASSLGGAGRYEKLFFGSGTQLSVL.

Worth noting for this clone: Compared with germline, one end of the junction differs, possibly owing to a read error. CDR3 DNA: TGTGCCAGCAGTTTAGTCTATGAGCAGTTCTTC. Its protein is CASSLVYEQFF. V is TRBV7-9 and J is TRBJ2-1, with D unresolved. The germline V gene has CDR1 SEHNR and CDR2 FQNEAQ (reference sequence). The CDR3 length is 11 residues. Full variable domain (missing parts from reference TRBV7-9 and TRBJ2-1): DTGVSQNPRHKITKRGQNVTFRCDPISEHNRLYWYRQTLGQGPEFLTYFQNEAQLEKSRLLSDRFSAERPKGSFSTLEIQRTEQGDSAMYLCASSLVYEQFFGPGTRLTVL.

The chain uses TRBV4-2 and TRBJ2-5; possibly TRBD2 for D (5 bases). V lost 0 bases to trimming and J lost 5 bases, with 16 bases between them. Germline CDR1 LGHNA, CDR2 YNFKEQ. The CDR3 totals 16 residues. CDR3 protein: CASSQEGEVRWETQYF. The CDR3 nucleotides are TGTGCCAGCAGCCAAGAGGGAGAAGTAAGATGGGAGACCCAGTACTTC.